The 2 T cell receptor beta chains below were found in one sample sequenced in a study of T cell changes during pregnancy in multiple sclerosis (dated by TCRdb to 2018 to 2020). The method was the immunoSEQ multiplex PCR assay. The source is immuneACCESS, and TCRdb retained only in-frame sequences with V and J called. Part of the clones is not carried over; for the studies checked, unresolved V genes explain less than half of this, and the remainder is unexplained. The sample records some 57,000 clones, 91% of which are singletons. In total, the top ten clones hold about 0.49% of the sample. Sequences were derived from CD4+ T cells from peripheral blood mononuclear cells, sampled after pregnancy. Receptor source: a female donor in good health, enrolled as a control in a pregnancy study.

The chain has TRBV4-3 and TRBJ2-5; D is perhaps TRBD2 (6 bases). V lost 0 bases, J lost 1 base, and 6 bases lay in between. CDR3 size: 14 residues. CDR1 and CDR2 (germline): LGHNA, YSLEER. The CDR3 protein is CASSQELAQETQYF. As DNA, the CDR3 is TGCGCCAGCAGCCAAGAACTAGCCCAAGAGACCCAGTACTTC.

This chain links TRBV2 with TRBJ2-3, with D unclear. The CDR3 is 12 residues long. Trimming stripped 6 bases from V and 3 bases from J, with 7 bases between. CDR1 SNHLY and CDR2 FYNNEI come from the germline V gene. Here the CDR3 reads CASRADTDTQYF. CDR3 nucleotides: TGTGCCAGCAGGGCAGATACAGATACGCAGTATTTT.